The rows below give T cell receptor beta chains drawn from one sample of a study of blood T cell repertoires in COVID-19. Some clones are missing from TCRdb's copy, which holds only in-frame ones; the method was immunoSEQ multiplex PCR. Among some 250,000 clones listed, more than 70% were seen once. Sequenced: peripheral blood. The origin of the receptors is a woman aged 40 to 50 who had recovered from COVID-19. Each CDR3 is given with its conserved first and last residue. A D gene is named only where the DNA matches it firmly. The size of a clone is reported for some rows only, either as once, few or many, or as a class for expanded clones.

V gene	J gene	CDR3 length	clone size	D gene	CDR3 DNA	CDR3 protein
TRBV7-8	TRBJ2-7	14	few	TRBD2	TGTGCCAGCGCTGCCGGGACTAGCGGGCCAAAGCAGTACTTC	CASAAGTSGPKQYF
TRBV5-1	TRBJ2-1	17	-	TRBD2	TGCGCCAGCAGCCTACGTAGGGCTAGCGGGGACTACAATGAGCAGTTCTTC	CASSLRRASGDYNEQFF
TRBV2	TRBJ1-2	12	-	-	TGTGCCAGCAGCGCAGGGGTGTGGGGCTACACCTTC	CASSAGVWGYTF
TRBV30	TRBJ2-2	17	-	TRBD2	TGTGCCTGGAGTGGGCTAGCGGGAGGCCTAAACACCGGGGAGCTGTTTTTT	CAWSGLAGGLNTGELFF
TRBV5-4	TRBJ2-5	15	-	TRBD2	TGTGCCAGCAGCCCCGGACTAGCGGCACAAGAGACCCAGTACTTC	CASSPGLAAQETQYF
TRBV19	TRBJ2-2	14	-	TRBD2	TGTGCCACCCGGGGGAGGGGCTACACCGGGGAGCTGTTTTTT	CATRGRGYTGELFF
TRBV9	TRBJ2-5	14	-	TRBD1	TGTGCCAGCAGCGAGACCGGGACAGAAGAGACCCAGTACTTC	CASSETGTEETQYF
TRBV5-6	TRBJ2-5	17	-	TRBD2	TGTGCCAGCAGCCCCGGAGGGGGACTAGCGCCGGGGGAGACCCAGTACTTC	CASSPGGGLAPGETQYF
TRBV7-3	TRBJ1-1	13	-	TRBD1	TGTGCCAGCAGCTTAGGGCAGGGGGCTGGGGCTTTCTTT	CASSLGQGAGAFF
TRBV7-3	TRBJ2-1	17	-	TRBD2	TGTGCCAGCAGCCGCAGGACTAGCCCCCTAGCGGGCAATGAGCAGTTCTTC	CASSRRTSPLAGNEQFF
TRBV3-1/TRBV3-2	TRBJ2-6	17	-	-	TGTGCCAGCAGCCAAGATTCGTCCGGGGCTGGGGCCAACGTCCTGACTTTC	CASSQDSSGAGANVLTF
TRBV7-2	TRBJ1-1	14	-	TRBD1	TGTGCCAGCAACGTCAGGGGGCCAGGCACTGAAGCTTTCTTT	CASNVRGPGTEAFF
TRBV29-1	TRBJ2-7	11	-	-	TGCAGCGCCGAAACAGGGAACGAGCAGTACTTC	CSAETGNEQYF
TRBV7-2	TRBJ2-1	15	-	TRBD2	TGTGCCAGCAGCCAATCTAGCGGGAGGGATGGTGAGCAGTTCTTC	CASSQSSGRDGEQFF
TRBV27	TRBJ2-1	16	-	-	TGTGCCACCGCTGAGGAGGGGGCGAGGGGGTACAATGAGCAGTTCTTC	CATAEEGARGYNEQFF
TRBV9	TRBJ2-7	14	-	TRBD1	TGTGCCAGCAGCGGGACAGGGGGACCTTACGAGCAGTACTTC	CASSGTGGPYEQYF
TRBV6-2/TRBV6-3	TRBJ2-1	16	-	TRBD2	TGTGCCAGCAGTTATGGGGGTAGCGGGGTGGGTGATGAGCAGTTCTTC	CASSYGGSGVGDEQFF